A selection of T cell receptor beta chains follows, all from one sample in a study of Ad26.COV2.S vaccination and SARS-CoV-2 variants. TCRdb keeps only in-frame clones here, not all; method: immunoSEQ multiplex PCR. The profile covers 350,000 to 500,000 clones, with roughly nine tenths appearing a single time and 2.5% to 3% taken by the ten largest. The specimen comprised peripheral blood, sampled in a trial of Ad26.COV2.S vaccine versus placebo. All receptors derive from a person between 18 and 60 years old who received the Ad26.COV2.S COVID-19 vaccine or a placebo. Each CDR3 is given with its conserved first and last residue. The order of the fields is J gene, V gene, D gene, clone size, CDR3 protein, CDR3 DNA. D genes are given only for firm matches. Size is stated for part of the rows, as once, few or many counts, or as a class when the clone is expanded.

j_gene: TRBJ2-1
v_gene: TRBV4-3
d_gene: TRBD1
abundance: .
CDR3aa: CASSQETGGNYNEQFF
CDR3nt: TGCGCCAGCAGCCAAGAGACAGGGGGTAATTACAATGAGCAGTTCTTC

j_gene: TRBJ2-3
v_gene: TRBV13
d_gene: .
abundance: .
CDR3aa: CASSSTGSGNTQYF
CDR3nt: TGTGCCAGCAGCTCTACAGGGTCAGGGAATACGCAGTATTTT

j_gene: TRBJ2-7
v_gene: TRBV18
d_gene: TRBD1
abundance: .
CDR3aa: CASSPISTGRGYEQYF
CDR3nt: TGTGCCAGCTCACCAATCTCAACGGGCAGGGGGTACGAGCAGTACTTC

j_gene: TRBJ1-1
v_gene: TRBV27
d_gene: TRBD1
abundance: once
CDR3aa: CASSLRGPNTEAFF
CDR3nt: TGTGCCAGCAGTTTAAGGGGGCCTAACACTGAAGCTTTCTTT

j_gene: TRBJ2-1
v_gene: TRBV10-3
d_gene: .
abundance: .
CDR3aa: CAISESIAADEQFF
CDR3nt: TGTGCCATCAGTGAGTCGATTGCCGCGGATGAGCAGTTCTTC

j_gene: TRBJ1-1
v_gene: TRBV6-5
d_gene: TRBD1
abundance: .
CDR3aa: CASSYRGPMNTEAFF
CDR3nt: TGTGCCAGCAGTTACAGGGGGCCGATGAACACTGAAGCTTTCTTT

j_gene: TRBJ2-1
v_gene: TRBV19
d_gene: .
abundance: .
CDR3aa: CASSTGTANEQFF
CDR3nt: TGTGCCAGCAGTACTGGGACGGCGAATGAGCAGTTCTTC

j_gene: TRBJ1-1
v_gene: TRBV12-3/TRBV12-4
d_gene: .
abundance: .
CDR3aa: CASSLTALTEAFF
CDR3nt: TGTGCCAGCAGCCTGACCGCTTTAACTGAAGCTTTCTTT

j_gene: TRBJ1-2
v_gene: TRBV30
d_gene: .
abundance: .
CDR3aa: CAWRGGRYGYTF
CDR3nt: TGTGCCTGGAGGGGGGGTCGGTATGGCTACACCTTC

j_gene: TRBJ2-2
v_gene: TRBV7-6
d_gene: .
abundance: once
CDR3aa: CASSRRAPGWENTGELFF
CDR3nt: TGTGCCAGCAGCCGTAGGGCCCCCGGTTGGGAAAACACCGGGGAGCTGTTTTTT

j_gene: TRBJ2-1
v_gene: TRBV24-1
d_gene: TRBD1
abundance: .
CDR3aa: CATSDPRHQGDRNEQFF
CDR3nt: TGTGCCACCAGTGACCCACGTCATCAGGGGGACCGCAATGAGCAGTTCTTC

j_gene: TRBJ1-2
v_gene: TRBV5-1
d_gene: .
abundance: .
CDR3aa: CASSLVRARDGYTF
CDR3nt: TGCGCCAGCAGCTTGGTGCGGGCGAGGGACGGCTACACCTTC

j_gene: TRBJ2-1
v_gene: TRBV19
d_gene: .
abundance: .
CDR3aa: CASSLSGRYNEQFF
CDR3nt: TGTGCCAGTAGCCTCTCCGGGAGATACAATGAGCAGTTCTTC

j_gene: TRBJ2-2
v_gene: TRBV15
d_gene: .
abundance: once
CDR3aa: CATSRDSGGELFF
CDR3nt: TGTGCCACCAGCAGAGACTCCGGCGGGGAGCTGTTTTTT

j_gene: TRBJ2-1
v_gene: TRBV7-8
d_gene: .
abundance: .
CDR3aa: CASSPGARSNEQFF
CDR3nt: TGTGCCAGCAGCCCTGGGGCTAGGAGCAATGAGCAGTTCTTC

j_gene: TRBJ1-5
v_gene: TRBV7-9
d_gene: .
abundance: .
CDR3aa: CASSSGTGQPQHF
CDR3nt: TGTGCCAGCAGCTCCGGGACCGGGCAGCCCCAGCATTTT

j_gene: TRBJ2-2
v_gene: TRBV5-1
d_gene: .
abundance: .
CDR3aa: CASSLPRGPGTGELFF
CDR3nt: TGCGCCAGCAGCCTTCCCCGGGGGCCGGGCACCGGGGAGCTGTTTTTT

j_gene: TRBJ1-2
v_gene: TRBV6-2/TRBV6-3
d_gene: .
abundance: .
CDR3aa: CASSYGGTLRHGYTF
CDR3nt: TGTGCCAGCAGTTACGGAGGGACTTTGAGGCATGGCTACACCTTC

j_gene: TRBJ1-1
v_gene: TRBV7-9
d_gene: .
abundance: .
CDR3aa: CASSLVGGNTEAFF
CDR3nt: TGTGCCAGCAGCTTAGTCGGGGGCAACACTGAAGCTTTCTTT

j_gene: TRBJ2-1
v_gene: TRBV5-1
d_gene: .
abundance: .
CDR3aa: CASSLGGIISNEQFF
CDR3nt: TGCGCCAGCAGCTTAGGAGGGATAATCTCGAATGAGCAGTTCTTC

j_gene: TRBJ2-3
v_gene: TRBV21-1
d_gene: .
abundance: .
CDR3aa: CASSKPGISTDTQYF
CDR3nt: TGTGCCAGCAGCAAACCCGGGATTAGCACAGATACGCAGTATTTT

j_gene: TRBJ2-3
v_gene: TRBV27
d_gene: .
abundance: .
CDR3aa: CASSHGTADTQYF
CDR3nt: TGTGCCAGCAGTCATGGTACAGCAGATACGCAGTATTTT

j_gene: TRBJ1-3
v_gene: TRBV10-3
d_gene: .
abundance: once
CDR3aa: CAISAGTVGNTIYF
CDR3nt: TGTGCCATCAGTGCCGGGACGGTGGGAAACACCATATATTTT

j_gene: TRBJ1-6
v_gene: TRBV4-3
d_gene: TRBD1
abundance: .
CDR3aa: CASSQATGATYNSPLHF
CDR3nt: TGCGCCAGCAGCCAGGCAACAGGGGCTACCTATAATTCACCCCTCCACTTT

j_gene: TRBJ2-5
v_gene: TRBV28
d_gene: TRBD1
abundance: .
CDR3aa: CASSTPGGPGGGETQYF
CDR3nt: TGTGCCAGCAGCACACCCGGAGGCCCAGGGGGTGGAGAGACCCAGTACTTC

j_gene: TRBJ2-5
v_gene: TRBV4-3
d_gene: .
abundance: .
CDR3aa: CASSQDWIGSTATQYF
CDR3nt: TGCGCCAGCAGCCAAGATTGGATCGGAAGCACCGCGACCCAGTACTTC

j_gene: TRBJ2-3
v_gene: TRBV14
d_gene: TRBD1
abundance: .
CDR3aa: CASSQGQRQYF
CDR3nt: TGTGCCAGCAGCCAGGGACAGAGGCAGTATTTT

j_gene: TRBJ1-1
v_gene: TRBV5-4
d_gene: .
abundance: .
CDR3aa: CASSLAGRGDTEAFF
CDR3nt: TGTGCCAGCAGCTTGGCCGGCAGGGGCGACACTGAAGCTTTCTTT

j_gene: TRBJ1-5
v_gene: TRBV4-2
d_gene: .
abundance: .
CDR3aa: CASSLEGHSNQPQHF
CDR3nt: TGTGCCAGCAGCCTAGAGGGTCATAGCAATCAGCCCCAGCATTTT

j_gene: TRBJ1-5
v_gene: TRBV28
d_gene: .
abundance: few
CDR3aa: CASSLPGNYQPQHF
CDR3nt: TGTGCCAGCAGTTTACCCGGGAATTATCAGCCCCAGCATTTT

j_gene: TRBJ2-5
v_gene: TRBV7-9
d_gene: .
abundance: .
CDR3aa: CASSLGPTPTQYF
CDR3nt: TGTGCCAGCAGCTTAGGCCCGACCCCCACCCAGTACTTC

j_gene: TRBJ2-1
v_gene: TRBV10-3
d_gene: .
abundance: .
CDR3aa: CAISESGYNEQFF
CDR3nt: TGTGCCATCAGTGAGTCAGGTTACAATGAGCAGTTCTTC

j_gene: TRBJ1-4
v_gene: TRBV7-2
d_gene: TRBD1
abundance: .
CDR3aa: CASSFTGALEKLFF
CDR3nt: TGTGCCAGCAGCTTTACAGGGGCACTTGAAAAACTGTTTTTT

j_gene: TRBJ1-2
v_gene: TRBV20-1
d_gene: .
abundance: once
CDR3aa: CSASSGSDNYGYTF
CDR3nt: TGCAGTGCTAGTTCGGGCAGTGATAACTATGGCTACACCTTC

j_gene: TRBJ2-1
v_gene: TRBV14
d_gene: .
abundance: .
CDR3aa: CASSPALLRSEQFF
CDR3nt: TGTGCCAGCAGCCCCGCTTTACTCCGGAGTGAGCAGTTCTTC

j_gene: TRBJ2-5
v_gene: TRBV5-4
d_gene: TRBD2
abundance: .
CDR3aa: CASSWGTSGQETQYF
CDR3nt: TGTGCCAGCAGCTGGGGGACTAGCGGACAAGAGACCCAGTACTTC

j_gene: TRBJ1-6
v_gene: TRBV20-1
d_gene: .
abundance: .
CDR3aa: CSASIQGLNSPLHF
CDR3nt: TGCAGTGCTAGTATCCAGGGACTTAATTCACCCCTCCACTTT

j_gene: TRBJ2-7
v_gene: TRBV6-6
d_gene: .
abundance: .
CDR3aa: CASSSSSGDTYEQYF
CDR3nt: TGTGCCAGCAGTTCCAGTAGCGGAGATACCTACGAGCAGTACTTC

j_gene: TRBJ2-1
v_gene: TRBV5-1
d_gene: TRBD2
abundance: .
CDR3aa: CASSLALAVYNEQFF
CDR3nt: TGCGCCAGCAGCTTGGCTCTAGCGGTCTACAATGAGCAGTTCTTC

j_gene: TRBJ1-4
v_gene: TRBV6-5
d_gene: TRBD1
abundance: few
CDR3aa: CASSLRDRGNEKLFF
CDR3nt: TGTGCCAGCAGTTTGAGGGACAGGGGTAATGAAAAACTGTTTTTT

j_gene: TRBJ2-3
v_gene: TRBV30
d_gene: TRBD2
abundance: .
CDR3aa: CAWSPNRPAGDTDTQYF
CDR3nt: TGTGCCTGGAGTCCGAATCGACCAGCGGGGGACACAGATACGCAGTATTTT

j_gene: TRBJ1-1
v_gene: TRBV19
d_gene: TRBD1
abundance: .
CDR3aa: CASSRDRETEAFF
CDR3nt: TGTGCCAGTAGTAGGGACAGGGAGACTGAAGCTTTCTTT